A selection of T cell receptor beta chains follows, all from one sample in a study of CD8 T cells in Susac syndrome. TCRdb processed the immunoSEQ multiplex PCR reads anew with MiXCR; each CDR3 protein has one entry. Counted here are 120,000 to 150,000 distinct CDR3 sequences, approximately 94% occurring once; the ten biggest clones make up nearly 0.085%. Sequencing was carried out using CD4+ T cells from PBMCs. The receptors originated from a human donor in good health. Each CDR3 is given without its conserved first and last residue. Rows give clone size only sometimes, using once, few, many, or a class for an expanded clone.

J gene | V gene | clone size | CDR3 protein
TRBJ2-7 | TRBV28 | - | ASKNSPYEQY
TRBJ1-1 | TRBV7-6 | - | ASSLDVGGALNTEAF
TRBJ2-5 | TRBV6-6 | - | ASSAQDSQETQY
TRBJ2-5 | TRBV28 | - | ASSIGGSKTQY
TRBJ2-5 | TRBV5-1 | - | ASGLTGFGTQY
TRBJ2-3 | TRBV11-2 | - | ASSPTGPFTDTQY
TRBJ2-1 | TRBV10-3 | - | AISESGRLAGRTVYNEQF
TRBJ1-1 | TRBV18 | few | ASSRDQNTEAF
TRBJ1-1 | TRBV10-3 | - | AISDRGRRTEAF
TRBJ2-2 | TRBV29-1 | - | SVAWTSNTGELF
TRBJ2-1 | TRBV12-3/TRBV12-4 | - | ASSPTSGGVNEQF
TRBJ1-2 | TRBV3-1 | - | ASSQRDRGRGYT
TRBJ2-3 | TRBV20-1 | - | SASVAGGPRMQY
TRBJ1-1 | TRBV12-3/TRBV12-4 | - | ASSPLGGARNTEAF
TRBJ2-7 | TRBV7-2 | - | ASSSTRGLAGVGGYEQY
TRBJ2-7 | TRBV28 | - | ASSLAGAPYEQY
TRBJ2-5 | TRBV5-1 | - | ASSLAGRRQETQY
TRBJ2-1 | TRBV20-1 | - | SAYTGGSDNEQF
TRBJ2-1 | TRBV7-6 | - | ASSLVDSGYEQF
TRBJ2-2 | TRBV7-6 | - | ASSPGLRLAGDTTGELF
TRBJ1-2 | TRBV20-1 | - | SVLGRGSYGYT
TRBJ1-2 | TRBV3-1 | - | ASSPLGTDYGYT
TRBJ1-2 | TRBV27 | - | ASSPPPGQGGGYT
TRBJ2-7 | TRBV3-1 | - | ASSPNPPRSGRGEQY
TRBJ1-1 | TRBV19 | - | ASSNTGRVKTEAF
TRBJ2-5 | TRBV9 | - | ASSGGPGPSETQY
TRBJ2-3 | TRBV30 | - | AWSVLTDTQY
TRBJ2-5 | TRBV11-2 | - | ASSFTFGETQY
TRBJ1-2 | TRBV6-5 | - | ASSYTAPARGYT
TRBJ1-1 | TRBV19 | - | ASTPRGGWTEAF
TRBJ2-7 | TRBV6-1 | - | ASRGQGFQRGSYEQY
TRBJ2-7 | TRBV6-5 | - | ASTAGNAYEQY
TRBJ2-2 | TRBV7-2 | - | ASSPGGGRNTGELF
TRBJ2-2 | TRBV2 | - | ASRGQSNTGELF
TRBJ2-7 | TRBV5-6 | - | ASSLASGASYEQY
TRBJ2-2 | TRBV18 | - | ASSPYINTGELF
TRBJ2-6 | TRBV19 | - | ASSIRMTSPSGANVLT
TRBJ1-1 | TRBV9 | - | ASSAGYLGTEAF
TRBJ2-5 | TRBV10-2 | once | ASSEVGAETQY
TRBJ2-4 | TRBV10-3 | - | AIMRQGVGGNIQY
TRBJ1-1 | TRBV27 | - | ANLGGVWTEAF
TRBJ2-2 | TRBV7-4 | - | ASTSDRAIGELF
TRBJ2-5 | TRBV5-4 | once | ASSMIGRIQETQY
TRBJ2-3 | TRBV3-1 | - | ASSREWSSDTQY
TRBJ1-3 | TRBV20-1 | - | SARERSLPGNTIY
TRBJ1-1 | TRBV18 | - | ASSRRDGNTEAF
TRBJ2-3 | TRBV7-9 | few | ASRGSTDTQY
TRBJ1-3 | TRBV27 | - | ASSLRSIGNTIY
TRBJ2-2 | TRBV3-1 | - | ASLGSENTGELF
TRBJ2-3 | TRBV11-2 | once | ASSLWGFADTQY
TRBJ2-2 | TRBV30 | - | AWSGGYSTGELF
TRBJ2-1 | TRBV27 | - | ASSLSLAGSSYNEQF
TRBJ1-5 | TRBV3-1 | - | ASSQRQGGNQPQH